Listed below are T cell receptor beta chains from one sample, sequenced in a study of OX40 agonist ivuxolimab in advanced cancers. Clones were sequenced by immunoSEQ multiplex PCR, and TCRdb holds only the in-frame ones, with some missing. The data show 90,000 to 120,000 clones, less than 95% seen once. The specimen comprised CD4+ or CD8+ T cells sorted from blood, sampled in a trial of the OX40 agonist ivuxolimab. The receptors derive from an adult with an advanced solid tumor such as melanoma, head and neck, liver or kidney cancer. Both conserved end residues are part of each CDR3. A D gene is named only where the DNA matches it firmly. Part of the rows lack a size; the others show once, few, many or a class for expanded clones.

length	V	size	J	D	CDR3	DNA
13	TRBV6-5	NA	TRBJ1-5	NA	CATGDGSNQPQHF	TGTGCCACTGGGGATGGTAGCAATCAGCCCCAGCATTTT
14	TRBV21-1	NA	TRBJ2-7	NA	CASRKSEETYEQYF	TGTGCCAGCAGAAAAAGTGAGGAAACCTACGAGCAGTACTTC
14	TRBV9	NA	TRBJ1-1	TRBD1	CASSDRQGITEAFF	TGTGCCAGCAGCGACCGACAGGGGATTACTGAAGCTTTCTTT
13	TRBV29-1	NA	TRBJ2-1	TRBD2	CSVAPREGNEQFF	TGCAGCGTAGCCCCCAGGGAGGGCAATGAGCAGTTCTTC
16	TRBV30	NA	TRBJ1-1	NA	CAWSVGWGAISTEAFF	TGTGCCTGGAGTGTAGGTTGGGGGGCGATCAGTACTGAAGCTTTCTTT
15	TRBV19	once	TRBJ2-2	NA	CASSTGQWRSGELFF	TGTGCCAGTAGTACTGGACAGTGGCGAAGCGGGGAGCTGTTTTTT
15	TRBV7-3	NA	TRBJ2-1	NA	CASSPFGAMGYEQFF	TGTGCCAGCAGCCCCTTCGGGGCCATGGGATATGAGCAGTTCTTC
13	TRBV30	NA	TRBJ1-5	NA	CAWSPGAGQPQHF	TGTGCCTGGAGCCCAGGCGCTGGTCAGCCCCAGCATTTT
16	TRBV7-2	NA	TRBJ1-1	NA	CASSPNRDAGRTEAFF	TGTGCCAGCAGCCCAAACAGGGACGCGGGGAGGACTGAAGCTTTCTTT
14	TRBV19	few	TRBJ2-7	NA	CASSMEGSSREQYF	TGTGCCAGTAGTATGGAGGGATCATCGCGAGAGCAGTACTTC
13	TRBV16	NA	TRBJ1-5	NA	CASSQSRSAPQHF	TGTGCCAGCAGCCAATCGCGCTCGGCTCCCCAGCATTTT
16	TRBV9	NA	TRBJ2-1	TRBD2	CASSVVLAGGTDEQFF	TGTGCCAGCAGCGTAGTTCTAGCGGGAGGTACAGATGAGCAGTTCTTC
12	TRBV4-1	NA	TRBJ2-1	NA	CASSQEIGGQFF	TGCGCCAGCAGCCAGGAGATAGGGGGTCAGTTCTTC
15	TRBV7-9	NA	TRBJ1-1	TRBD1	CASSKETGPDTEAFF	TGTGCCAGCAGCAAAGAGACAGGGCCGGACACTGAAGCTTTCTTT
13	TRBV14	NA	TRBJ1-5	NA	CASSQGRGQPQHF	TGTGCCAGCAGCCAAGGAAGGGGTCAGCCCCAGCATTTT
12	TRBV7-8	NA	TRBJ2-3	NA	CASSLADVTQYF	TGTGCCAGCAGCTTAGCGGATGTTACGCAGTATTTT
13	TRBV5-1	NA	TRBJ1-1	TRBD1	CASSYTGGTEAFF	TGCGCCAGCAGCTACACAGGGGGCACTGAAGCTTTCTTT
17	TRBV30	once	TRBJ1-1	TRBD1	CANTPATGGRMNTEAFF	TGTGCCAACACCCCGGCGACAGGGGGCCGCATGAACACTGAAGCTTTCTTT
13	TRBV28	NA	TRBJ1-2	NA	CASSSGTLYGYTF	TGTGCCAGCAGTTCCGGGACTCTCTATGGCTACACCTTC
11	TRBV28	NA	TRBJ1-2	TRBD1	CASRDSYGYTF	TGTGCCAGCCGGGACAGCTATGGCTACACCTTC
14	TRBV28	NA	TRBJ1-1	TRBD1	CASRMNRGWTEAFF	TGTGCCAGCAGGATGAACAGGGGGTGGACTGAAGCTTTCTTT
14	TRBV19	NA	TRBJ2-1	NA	CASRRDPTRNEQFF	TGTGCCAGTAGGCGGGACCCCACAAGGAATGAGCAGTTCTTC
14	TRBV2	few	TRBJ1-4	TRBD1	CASTDRGFNEKLFF	TGTGCCAGCACCGACAGGGGGTTTAATGAAAAACTGTTTTTT
14	TRBV28	NA	TRBJ2-3	TRBD1	CASSPTGDTDTQYF	TGTGCCAGCAGCCCGACAGGGGACACAGATACGCAGTATTTT
14	TRBV29-1	NA	TRBJ2-3	TRBD2	CSVVGSSGVDTQYF	TGCAGCGTTGTGGGGAGCAGCGGGGTAGATACGCAGTATTTT
15	TRBV19	NA	TRBJ2-2	NA	CASSIEWADTGELFF	TGTGCCAGTAGTATAGAGTGGGCGGACACCGGGGAGCTGTTTTTT
15	TRBV27	NA	TRBJ2-1	TRBD1	CASSTLGTGYNEQFF	TGTGCCAGCAGTACGCTCGGGACAGGTTACAATGAGCAGTTCTTC
15	TRBV6-5	NA	TRBJ2-5	TRBD1	CASSYSRTGSQTQYF	TGTGCCAGCAGTTACTCCCGGACAGGGAGCCAGACCCAGTACTTC
16	TRBV18	NA	TRBJ2-6	NA	CASSPIGRAGANVLTF	TGTGCCAGCTCACCGATCGGGCGGGCTGGGGCCAACGTCCTGACTTTC
15	TRBV7-2	NA	TRBJ2-3	TRBD2	CASSLRTSGTDTQYF	TGTGCCAGCAGCCTCCGGACTAGCGGCACAGATACGCAGTATTTT
14	TRBV5-1	NA	TRBJ1-3	TRBD1	CASSVTGGGNTIYF	TGCGCCAGCAGCGTCACAGGGGGAGGAAACACCATATATTTT
14	TRBV25-1	NA	TRBJ1-1	NA	CASSEFGGGDEAFF	TGTGCCAGCAGTGAATTTGGAGGGGGGGATGAAGCTTTCTTT